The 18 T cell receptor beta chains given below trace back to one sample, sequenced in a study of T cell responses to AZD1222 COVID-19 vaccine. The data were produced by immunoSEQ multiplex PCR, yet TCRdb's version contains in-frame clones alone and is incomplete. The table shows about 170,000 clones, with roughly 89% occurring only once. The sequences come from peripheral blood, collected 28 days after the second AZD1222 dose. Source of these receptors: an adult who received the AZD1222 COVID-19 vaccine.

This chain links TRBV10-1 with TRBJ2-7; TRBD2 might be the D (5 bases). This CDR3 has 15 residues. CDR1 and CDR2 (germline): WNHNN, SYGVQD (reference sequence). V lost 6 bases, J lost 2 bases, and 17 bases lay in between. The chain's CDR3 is CASSPDGDSAYEQYF. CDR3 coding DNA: TGCGCCAGCAGCCCCGACGGGGATTCCGCCTACGAGCAGTACTTC.

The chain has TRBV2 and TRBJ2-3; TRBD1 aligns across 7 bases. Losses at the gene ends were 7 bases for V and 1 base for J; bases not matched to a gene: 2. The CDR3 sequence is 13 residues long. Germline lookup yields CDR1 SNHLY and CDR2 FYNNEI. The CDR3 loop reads CASNDRGTDTQYF. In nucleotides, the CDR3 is TGTGCCAGCAATGACAGGGGCACAGATACGCAGTATTTT.

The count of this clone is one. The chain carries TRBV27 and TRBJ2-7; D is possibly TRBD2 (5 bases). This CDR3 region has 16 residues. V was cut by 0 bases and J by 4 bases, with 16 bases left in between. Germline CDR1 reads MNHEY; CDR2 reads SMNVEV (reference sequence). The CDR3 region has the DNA TGTGCCAGCAGTTTATCAGGAATCCCGGGGATTTACGAGCAGTACTTC. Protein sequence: CASSLSGIPGIYEQYF.

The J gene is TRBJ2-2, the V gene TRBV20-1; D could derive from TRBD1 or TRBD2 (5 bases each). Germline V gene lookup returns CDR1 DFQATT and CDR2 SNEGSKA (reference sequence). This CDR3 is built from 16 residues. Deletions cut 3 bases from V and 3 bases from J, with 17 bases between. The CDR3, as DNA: TGCAGTGCTAGTGATGACACAGGACTTCACACCGGGGAGCTGTTTTTT. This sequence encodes CSASDDTGLHTGELFF.

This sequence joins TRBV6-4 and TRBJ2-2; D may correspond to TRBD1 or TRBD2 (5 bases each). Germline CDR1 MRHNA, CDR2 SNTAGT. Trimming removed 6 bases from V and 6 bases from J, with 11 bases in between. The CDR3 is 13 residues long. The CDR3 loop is CASSVLGAGELFF. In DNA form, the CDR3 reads TGTGCCAGCAGCGTACTGGGGGCCGGGGAGCTGTTTTTT.

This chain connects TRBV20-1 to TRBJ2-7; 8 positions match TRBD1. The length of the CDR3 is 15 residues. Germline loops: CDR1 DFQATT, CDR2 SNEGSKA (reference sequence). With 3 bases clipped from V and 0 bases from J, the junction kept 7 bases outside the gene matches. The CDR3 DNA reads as TGCAGTGCTAGTGTAGGACAGGGCACCTCCTACGAGCAGTACTTC. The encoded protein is CSASVGQGTSYEQYF.

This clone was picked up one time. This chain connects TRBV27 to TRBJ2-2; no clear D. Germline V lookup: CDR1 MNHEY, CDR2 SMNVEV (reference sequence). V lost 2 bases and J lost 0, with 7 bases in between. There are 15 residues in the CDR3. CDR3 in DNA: TGTGCCAGCAGTTTAGTCTACCCGAACACCGGGGAGCTGTTTTTT. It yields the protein CASSLVYPNTGELFF.

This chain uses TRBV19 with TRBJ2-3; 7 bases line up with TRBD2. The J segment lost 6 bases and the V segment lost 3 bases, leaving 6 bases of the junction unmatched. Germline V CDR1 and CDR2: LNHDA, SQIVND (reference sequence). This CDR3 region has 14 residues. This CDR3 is CASSMGGTPDTQYF. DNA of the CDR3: TGTGCCAGTAGTATGGGAGGGACCCCGGATACGCAGTATTTT.

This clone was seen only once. In DNA form, the CDR3 reads TGTGCCAGCAGCCAGCCCGGAGTAGATGACACCGGGGAGCTGTTTTTT. Translation: CASSQPGVDDTGELFF. This chain connects TRBV4-2 to TRBJ2-2; no definite D call. Deletions cut 3 bases from V and 3 bases from J, with 14 bases between. CDR1 is LGHNA and CDR2 is YNFKEQ in the germline V gene. The CDR3 runs to 16 residues.

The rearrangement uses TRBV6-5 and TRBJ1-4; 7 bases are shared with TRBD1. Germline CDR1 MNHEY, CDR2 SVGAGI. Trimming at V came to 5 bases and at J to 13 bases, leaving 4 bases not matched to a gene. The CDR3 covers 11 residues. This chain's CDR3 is CASSKRQGLFF. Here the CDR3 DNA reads TGTGCCAGCAGTAAAAGACAGGGACTGTTTTTT.

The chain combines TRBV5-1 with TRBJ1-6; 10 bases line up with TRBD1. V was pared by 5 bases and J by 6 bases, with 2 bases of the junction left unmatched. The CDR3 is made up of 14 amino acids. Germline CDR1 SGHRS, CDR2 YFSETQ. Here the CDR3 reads CASSRTGGNSPLHF. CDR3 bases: TGCGCCAGCAGTCGGACAGGGGGTAATTCACCCCTCCACTTT.

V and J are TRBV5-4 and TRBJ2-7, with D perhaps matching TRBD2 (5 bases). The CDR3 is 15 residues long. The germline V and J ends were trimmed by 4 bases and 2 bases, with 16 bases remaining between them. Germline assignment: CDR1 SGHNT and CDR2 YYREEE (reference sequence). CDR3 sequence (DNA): TGTGCCAGCAGCCCGGGAACCCATACCCCCTACGAGCAGTACTTC. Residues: CASSPGTHTPYEQYF.

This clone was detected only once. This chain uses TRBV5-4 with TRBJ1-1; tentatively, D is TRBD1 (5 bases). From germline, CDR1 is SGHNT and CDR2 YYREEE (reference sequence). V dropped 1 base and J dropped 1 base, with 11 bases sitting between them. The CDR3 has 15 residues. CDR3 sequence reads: CASSLSGQGNTEAFF. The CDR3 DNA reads TGTGCCAGCAGCTTGAGCGGGCAGGGGAACACTGAAGCTTTCTTT.

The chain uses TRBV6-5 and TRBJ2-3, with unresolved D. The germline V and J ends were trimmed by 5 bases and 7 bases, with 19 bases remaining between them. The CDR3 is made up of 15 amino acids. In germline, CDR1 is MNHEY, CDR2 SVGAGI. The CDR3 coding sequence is TGTGCCAGCAGTACCCCCCTTCTTCAGCAAAATACGCAGTATTTT. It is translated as CASSTPLLQQNTQYF.

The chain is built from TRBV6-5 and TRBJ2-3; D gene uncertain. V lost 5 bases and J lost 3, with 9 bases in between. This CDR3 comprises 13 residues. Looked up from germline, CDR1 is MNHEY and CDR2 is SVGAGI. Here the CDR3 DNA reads TGTGCCAGCAGTACGGGTCCAACAGATACGCAGTATTTT. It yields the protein CASSTGPTDTQYF.

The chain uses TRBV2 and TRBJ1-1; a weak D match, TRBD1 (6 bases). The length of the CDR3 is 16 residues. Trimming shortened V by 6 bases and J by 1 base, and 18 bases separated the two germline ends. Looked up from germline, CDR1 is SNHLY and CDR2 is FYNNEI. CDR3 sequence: CASRDPRGQTNTEAFF. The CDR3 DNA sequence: TGTGCCAGCAGGGATCCCAGGGGCCAGACGAACACTGAAGCTTTCTTT.

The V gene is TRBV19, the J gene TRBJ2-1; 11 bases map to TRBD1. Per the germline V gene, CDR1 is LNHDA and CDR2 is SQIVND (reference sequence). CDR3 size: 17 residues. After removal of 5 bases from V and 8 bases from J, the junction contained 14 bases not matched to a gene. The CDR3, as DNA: TGTGCCAGTAGTCACGGGGTGGGACAGGGGGTTGCGGATGAGCAGTTCTTC. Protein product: CASSHGVGQGVADEQFF.

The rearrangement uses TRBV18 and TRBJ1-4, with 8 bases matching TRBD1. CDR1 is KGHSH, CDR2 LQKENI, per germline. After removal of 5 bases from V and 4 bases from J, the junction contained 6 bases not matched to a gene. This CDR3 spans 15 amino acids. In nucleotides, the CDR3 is TGTGCCAGCTCATCGAGACAGGGGCTTAATGAAAAACTGTTTTTT. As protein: CASSSRQGLNEKLFF.